This passage covers 15 T cell receptor beta chains from one sample sequenced in a study of identical twins. TCRdb reanalysed the 5' RACE reads using MiXCR and keeps one entry per CDR3 protein. The sample lists 420,000 or so distinct CDR3 sequences, about a fifth occurring once. The sequenced sample consisted of naive T cells sorted from blood. These receptors all stem from a middle-aged man in good health.

The rearrangement uses TRBV9 and TRBJ2-2, with D maybe TRBD2 (7 bases). From germline, CDR1 is SGDLS and CDR2 YYNGEE. Trimming shortened V by 5 bases and J by 9 bases, and 20 bases separated the two germline ends. The length of the CDR3 is 15 residues. The CDR3 DNA reads as TGTGCCAGCAGGGGGGGGCGGGAGTTAAGCCGGGAGCTGTTTTTT. Translating it yields CASRGGRELSRELFF.

This clonotype has just a few counts. The chain's CDR3 is CASSTTGRKDTQYF. CDR3 DNA: TGTGCCAGCAGCACGACAGGGCGGAAAGATACGCAGTATTTT. This chain uses TRBV7-2 with TRBJ2-3; 7 nucleotides align to TRBD1. The germline V gene encodes CDR1 SGHTA and CDR2 FQGNSA. Trimming removed 5 bases from V and 5 bases from J; junction bases left unmatched: 7. This CDR3 is 14 amino acids long.

This clonotype came up a few times. This sequence joins TRBV7-9 and TRBJ1-6, with D perhaps TRBD1 (5 bases). The CDR3 covers 16 residues. Germline V gene sequence: CDR1 SEHNR, CDR2 FQNEAQ (reference sequence). Trimming removed 2 bases at V and 4 bases at J, with 12 bases between. DNA of the CDR3: TGTGCCAGCAGCTTATCTCCCGGGGGGTATAATTCACCCCTCCACTTT. The encoded protein is CASSLSPGGYNSPLHF.

The chain uses TRBV7-2 and TRBJ2-5; the D gene is possibly TRBD1 (7 bases). Looked up from germline, CDR1 is SGHTA and CDR2 is FQGNSA. V was pared by 5 bases and J by 2 bases, with 15 bases between. This CDR3 comprises 15 residues. The CDR3 nucleotides are TGTGCCAGCAGCCGGAACCCAGGGGGGCAAGAGACCCAGTACTTC. Translation gives CASSRNPGGQETQYF. The whole variable domain, remainder taken from reference TRBV7-2 and TRBJ2-5, is GAGVSQSPSNKVTEKGKDVELRCDPISGHTALYWYRQSLGQGLEFLIYFQGNSAPDKSGLPSDRFSAERTGGSVSTLTIQRTQQEDSAVYLCASSRNPGGQETQYFGPGTRLLVL.

The chain employs TRBV24-1 and TRBJ2-3; D may be TRBD2 (6 bases). The CDR3 sequence is 17 residues long. The V end lost 3 bases, the J end lost 4 bases, and 19 bases lay between the germline ends. Germline V gene sequence: CDR1 KGHDR, CDR2 SFDVKD. CDR3 nucleotides: TGTGCCACCAGTGATACCCCGACGTGGGGGGTGGCAGATACGCAGTATTTT. It translates to CATSDTPTWGVADTQYF.

This clonotype was counted a few times. The chain joins TRBV6-5 to TRBJ2-1, with TRBD2 matching 8 bases. The ends lost 4 bases at V and 7 bases at J; junction bases unmatched: 9. The CDR3 spans 15 residues. Germline values: CDR1 MNHEY, CDR2 SVGAGI. The CDR3 nucleotides read TGTGCCAGCAGTTCCGTCAGCGGGAGAGGGAATGAGCAGTTCTTC. Translation gives CASSSVSGRGNEQFF.

The V call is TRBV5-1, the J call TRBJ2-5; D may be TRBD1 or TRBD2 (6 bases each). V was trimmed by 4 bases and J by 3 bases, leaving 19 bases between them. This CDR3 is built from 16 residues. CDR1 and CDR2 from the germline V gene are SGHRS and YFSETQ. The CDR3 nucleotides are TGCGCCAGCAGCCTGAGCAGTAGGGGGGAGGAAGAGACCCAGTACTTC. Translated, it gives CASSLSSRGEEETQYF.

This clonotype has a count of ten or more. CDR3 sequence (DNA): TGCGCCAGCCATAGCGGACAGGGCCTTACAGATACGCAGTATTTT. This codes for CASHSGQGLTDTQYF. V gene TRBV5-1 combines with J gene TRBJ2-3, with 8 bases fitting TRBD1. This CDR3 region has 15 residues. Germline CDR1 reads SGHRS; CDR2 reads YFSETQ. V shed 7 bases and J 3 bases; nucleotides not matched to a gene: 10.

This clonotype occurred many times. Just one base apart from a much larger clone, this may be a read error. The V gene is TRBV20-1, the J gene TRBJ2-7; D might be TRBD1 or TRBD2, each matching 5 bases. This CDR3 is 14 amino acids long. Germline values: CDR1 DFQATT, CDR2 SNEGSKA (reference sequence). CDR3 protein: CSARLRGSLYEQHF. DNA for the CDR3: TGCAGTGCTAGACTCCGGGGCAGCCTCTACGAGCAGCACTTC.

This chain uses TRBV15 with TRBJ2-3; D gene ambiguous. This CDR3 has 14 amino acids. With 5 bases removed from V and 0 bases from J, the gap between germline ends came to 9 bases. The V gene's germline CDR1 is LNHNV and CDR2 YYDKDF (reference sequence). The CDR3 bases are TGTGCCACCAGCGAGACCCTCAGCACAGATACGCAGTATTTT. Its translation: CATSETLSTDTQYF.

This clonotype was detected many times. J is TRBJ1-3 and V is TRBV28, with D unresolved. Germline V gene data show CDR1 as MDHEN and CDR2 as SYDVKM. V lost 8 bases and J lost 2, with 16 bases in between. There are 15 residues in the CDR3. The CDR3 coding sequence is TGTGCCAGCTCTGTCCACCCCCCTACTGGAAACACCATATATTTT. Residues: CASSVHPPTGNTIYF.

The chain couples TRBV7-2 to TRBJ2-7; the match to TRBD2 covers 9 bases. From germline, CDR1 is SGHTA and CDR2 FQGNSA. V was pared by 5 bases and J by 6 bases, with 8 bases of the junction left unmatched. The CDR3 is 14 residues long. The CDR3 DNA reads as TGTGCCAGCAGCCATAGCGGGAGCCCCTTCGAGCAGTACTTC. It is translated as CASSHSGSPFEQYF.

The V gene is TRBV7-2, the J gene TRBJ2-3; TRBD2 agrees at 14 bases. V was clipped by 5 bases and J by 3 bases; unmatched bases: 4. Germline V gene data show CDR1 as SGHTA and CDR2 as FQGNSA. CDR3 length: 16 amino acids. CDR3 nucleotides: TGTGCCAGCAGCGACGGACTAGCGGGAGGAACAGATACGCAGTATTTT. Translation gives CASSDGLAGGTDTQYF.

There are a few counts of this clonotype. The CDR3 DNA is TGTGCCAGCAGCCGTTCCGGGACAGGGGTTAACCAGCCCCAGCATTTT. It specifies CASSRSGTGVNQPQHF. The chain joins TRBV5-5 to TRBJ1-5; 10 nucleotides match TRBD1. Germline-derived CDR1 and CDR2 are SGHKS and YYEKEE (reference sequence). The CDR3 consists of 16 residues. V lost 4 bases and J lost 7; bases outside the gene matches: 11.

This clonotype has more than one count but fewer than ten. J is TRBJ2-7 and V is TRBV11-2; the D is unclear. V lost 3 bases to trimming and J lost 3 bases, with 12 bases between them. Germline values: CDR1 SGHAT, CDR2 FQNNGV. CDR3 length: 14 residues. The CDR3 sequence is CASSFSTEYYEQYF. The DNA for the CDR3 is TGTGCCAGCAGCTTTTCTACAGAATACTACGAGCAGTACTTC.